The rows below give T cell receptor beta chains drawn from one sample of a study of shared clonotypes between healthy human individuals. The data were produced by immunoSEQ multiplex PCR, yet TCRdb's version contains in-frame clones alone and is incomplete. The sample has fewer than 2.5 million clones, 80% to 95% seen once. Material for sequencing was naive CD4+ T cells from PBMCs. The receptors here all came from a man aged 18 to 29 in good health. Some clones in this sample may be carry-over from other donors' samples. The conserved cysteine and the conserved F or W are not part of the CDR3 here.

j_call,v_call,cdr3_aa
TRBJ2-7,TRBV6-6,ASSYSEGGPYEQY
TRBJ1-1,TRBV7-9,ASSSQANTEAF
TRBJ2-1,TRBV7-9,ASSHPLGTSGLSSGEQF
TRBJ1-1,TRBV7-3,ASSLLPGQLNTEAF
TRBJ1-1,TRBV9,ASSPHGRGQGSAF
TRBJ2-5,TRBV25-1,ASSESTSLETQY
TRBJ1-1,TRBV28,ASSWTGEAF
TRBJ2-3,TRBV5-1,ASSLAGAYPDTQY
TRBJ1-2,TRBV4-3,ASSQNTGVLGYT
TRBJ2-7,TRBV11-2,ASSLSRGTYEQY
TRBJ1-1,TRBV6-1,ASSETRVYTEAF
TRBJ2-1,TRBV5-1,ASSYGQNYNEQF
TRBJ2-3,TRBV7-2,ASGTRARGTDTQY
TRBJ1-5,TRBV18,ASSPPGGGNQPQH
TRBJ1-1,TRBV7-3,ASSATKENTEAF
TRBJ2-1,TRBV4-1,ASSQVAGVSYNEQF
TRBJ2-1,TRBV6-5,ASSSGPSSYNEQF
TRBJ2-3,TRBV5-6,ASSPTGTTDTQY
TRBJ2-5,TRBV5-1,ASSLGTKETQY
TRBJ1-5,TRBV2,ASSESGSARNQPQH
TRBJ2-1,TRBV9,ASSVVSQGANNEQF